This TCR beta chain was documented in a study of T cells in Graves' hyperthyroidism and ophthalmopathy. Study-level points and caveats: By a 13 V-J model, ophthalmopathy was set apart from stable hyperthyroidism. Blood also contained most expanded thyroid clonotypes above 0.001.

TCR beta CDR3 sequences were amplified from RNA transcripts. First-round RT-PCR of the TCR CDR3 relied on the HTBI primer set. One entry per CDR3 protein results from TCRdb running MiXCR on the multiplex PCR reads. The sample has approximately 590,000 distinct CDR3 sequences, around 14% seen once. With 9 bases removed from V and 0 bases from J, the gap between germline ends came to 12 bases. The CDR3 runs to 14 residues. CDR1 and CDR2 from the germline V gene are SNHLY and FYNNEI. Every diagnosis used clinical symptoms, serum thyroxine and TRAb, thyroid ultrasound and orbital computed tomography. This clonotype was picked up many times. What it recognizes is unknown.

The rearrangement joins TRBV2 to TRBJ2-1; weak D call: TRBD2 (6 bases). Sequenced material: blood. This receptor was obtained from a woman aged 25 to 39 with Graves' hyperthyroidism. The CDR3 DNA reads TGTGCCAGAGCTGGACTAAGCTCCTACAATGAGCAGTTCTTC. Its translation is CARAGLSSYNEQFF. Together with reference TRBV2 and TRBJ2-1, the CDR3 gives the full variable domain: EPEVTQTPSHQVTQMGQEVILRCVPISNHLYFYWYRQILGQKVEFLVSFYNNEISEKSEIFDDQFSVERPDGSNFTLKIRSTKLEDSAMYFCARAGLSSYNEQFFGPGTRLTVL.